This T cell receptor beta chain was recorded in a study of blood T cell repertoires in COVID-19. The CDR3 loop spans 17 amino acids. The V gene lost 7 bases and the J gene lost 2 bases, with 23 bases spanning the gap. Germline values: CDR1 SEHNR, CDR2 FQNEAQ (reference sequence). Method: immunoSEQ multiplex PCR; TCRdb's copy keeps in-frame clones and lacks some. The table lists approximately 150,000 clones, less than 85% of them singletons. This receptor was taken from a woman aged 55-70 years with COVID-19, enrolled during active disease. Sequencing was done on a sample of peripheral blood. V gene TRBV7-9 combines with J gene TRBJ1-1; D gene uncertain. This CDR3 reads CASTNPAGRTPNTEAFF. In DNA form, the CDR3 reads TGTGCCAGCACCAACCCGGCGGGTAGAACTCCTAACACTGAAGCTTTCTTT.